Below, 9 T cell receptor beta chains from the same sample are listed, as sequenced in a study of tumor-infiltrating lymphocytes in oesophageal squamous cell carcinoma. TCRdb ran MiXCR on the PCR reads and lists one entry per CDR3 protein. The top ten hold just under 20% of the sample, which has just under 20,000 distinct CDR3 sequences, just under 40% seen once. The sample consisted of esophageal tumor tissue. The receptors come from a male donor with esophageal squamous cell carcinoma.

The rearrangement uses TRBV20-1 and TRBJ2-4; D call uncertain. The J call may be wrong; the DNA end is better matched by TRBJ2-7. The length of the CDR3 is 13 residues. The germline V gene encodes CDR1 DFQATT and CDR2 SNEGSKA (reference sequence). The DNA for the CDR3 is TGCAGTGCTAGAGTGGCCAGCACCTACGAGCAGTACTTC. Its protein is CSARVASTYEQYF.

This clonotype has at least ten counts. With a much larger clone just one base away, this may be a read error. V is TRBV7-9 and J is TRBJ2-1, with 12 bases lining up with TRBD2. The J call may be mistaken, given a closer DNA end match to TRBJ2-7. The CDR3 is made up of 19 amino acids. Germline V gene sequence: CDR1 SEHNR, CDR2 FQNEAQ (reference sequence). The chain's CDR3 is CASSARPLAGGPHYNEQYF. For the CDR3, the DNA is TGTGCCAGCAGCGCGCGTCCTCTAGCGGGAGGGCCTCATTACAATGAGCAGTACTTC.

This clonotype was counted ten times or more. The chain couples TRBV12-3 or TRBV12-4 to TRBJ1-4; D remains ambiguous. Trimming took off 6 bases at V and 2 bases at J, with 7 bases between the two ends. The CDR3 covers 13 residues. CDR3 DNA sequence: TGTGCCAGCAGCCGAGGGACTAATGAAAAACTGTTTTTT. This sequence encodes CASSRGTNEKLFF.

This clonotype was picked up a small number of times. The rearrangement links TRBV5-1 to TRBJ2-2, with 10 bases aligning to TRBD1. CDR3 size: 17 residues. From germline, CDR1 is SGHRS and CDR2 YFSETQ. V trimming: 6 bases; J trimming: 4 bases; junction bases outside the gene matches: 12. CDR3 in DNA: TGCGCCAGCAATCAGGGACAGGGGCGTATGTCCACCGGGGAGCTGTTTTTT. It is translated as CASNQGQGRMSTGELFF.

The V call is TRBV6-1, the J call TRBJ2-7; 12 positions agree with TRBD1. This CDR3 spans 19 amino acids. V shed 5 bases and J 1 base; nucleotides not matched to a gene: 15. Germline lookup yields CDR1 MNHNS and CDR2 SASEGT. Here the CDR3 reads CASSHGTGGKAGVSYEQYF. CDR3 DNA: TGTGCCAGCAGTCATGGGACAGGGGGCAAAGCGGGCGTGTCCTACGAGCAGTACTTC.

In the case of this clonotype: The CDR3 carries no conserved terminal phenylalanine or tryptophan, so it likely arises from a read error. It is unclear where the CDR3 begins or ends on the DNA, so no DNA is shown, and the CDR3 is as TCRdb lists it. The chain carries TRBV4-2 and TRBJ2-1; TRBD1 is the table's D call and was not checked against the DNA. Germline V gene lookup returns CDR1 LGHNA and CDR2 YNFKEQ. Ends included, the CDR3 has 19 residues. CDR3 in amino acids: CASSQDLTGENNYGYTFGS.

Comments on this clonotype: The CDR3 carries no conserved terminal phenylalanine or tryptophan, so it likely arises from a read error. No DNA is shown, since the ends of the CDR3 on it are uncertain; the CDR3 is the one TCRdb lists. This rearrangement joins TRBV7-3 to TRBJ2-3; TRBD1 is the table's D call and was not checked against the DNA. The CDR3 is made up of 16 amino acids, end residues included. Germline V gene lookup returns CDR1 SGHTA and CDR2 FQGTGA. CDR3 in amino acids: CASSLDGTVYGYTFGL.

The gene calls are TRBV19 and TRBJ2-3, with D possibly matching TRBD1 (7 bases). The length of the CDR3 is 16 residues. Germline CDR1 is LNHDA and CDR2 is SQIVND (reference sequence). The germline V and J ends were trimmed by 9 bases and 4 bases, with 23 bases remaining between them. The CDR3 coding sequence is TGTGCCAGCTCTGGCCAGGGGGGCGGTTTTGCAGATACGCAGTATTTT. This encodes CASSGQGGGFADTQYF.

This clonotype was seen repeatedly, ten times or more. Given a much more abundant clone one base away, this may be a read error. J is TRBJ2-7 and V is TRBV7-8; TRBD1 matches 9 bases. CDR1 and CDR2 from the germline V gene are SGHVS and FQNEAQ. The CDR3 is 17 amino acids. The V and J ends lost 1 base and 7 bases, in that order; junction bases with no gene match: 14. Written as DNA, the CDR3 is TGTGCCAGCAGCTTAGATTTTGGGGGGGACAGGGTCAATGAGCAGTACTTC. Its translation: CASSLDFGGDRVNEQYF.